The 27 T cell receptor beta chains given below trace back to one sample, sequenced in a study of CD8+CD57+ T cells in acquired aplastic anemia. Those patients picked for sequencing had displayed CD8+CD57+ cell expansion on flow cytometry. Genomic DNA constituted the template upon which TCR beta VDJ and CDR3 profiling was performed. Each CDR3 protein gets one entry after TCRdb re-called the reads with MiXCR. Among around 180,000 distinct CDR3 sequences, roughly 50% were seen once, and the ten largest hold over 10%. Sequencing was carried out using sorted CD4+, CD8+, or CD8+CD57+ T cells (not recorded which) from PBMCs. These receptors originate from a human donor with aplastic anemia.

The J gene is TRBJ1-5, the V gene TRBV15; 7 bases match TRBD1. V shed 0 bases and J 2 bases; nucleotides not matched to a gene: 13. Germline CDR1 reads LNHNV; CDR2 reads YYDKDF (reference sequence). The CDR3 sequence is 19 residues long. The CDR3 region has the DNA TGTGCCACCAGCAGAGATATCGAGCGTTGGGACAGACGCAATCAGCCCCAGCATTTT. It is translated as CATSRDIERWDRRNQPQHF. The full variable domain, in which reference TRBV15 and TRBJ1-5 provide the parts outside the CDR3, is DAMVIQNPRYQVTQFGKPVTLSCSQTLNHNVMYWYQQKSSQAPKLLFHYYDKDFNNEADTPDNFQSRRPNTSFCFLDIRSPGLGDTAMYLCATSRDIERWDRRNQPQHFGDGTRLSIL.

The rearrangement links TRBV7-9 to TRBJ2-2; D unclear. Trimming left V 5 bases short and J 10 bases short, with 11 bases between. Germline lookup yields CDR1 SEHNR and CDR2 FQNEAQ (reference sequence). The CDR3 has 12 residues. CDR3 amino acids: CASSAGVAELFF. CDR3 bases: TGTGCCAGCAGCGCCGGAGTAGCGGAGCTGTTTTTT.

The rearrangement joins TRBV9 to TRBJ1-6, with D unresolved. The CDR3 runs to 15 residues. Trimming cost V 0 bases and J 7 bases, with 11 bases left between them. Germline CDR1 reads SGDLS; CDR2 reads YYNGEE. The CDR3 region is CASSVAGRTNSPLHF. For the CDR3, the DNA is TGTGCCAGCAGCGTAGCGGGCAGGACGAATTCACCCCTCCACTTT. Full variable domain (remainder filled in from reference TRBV9 and TRBJ1-6): DSGVTQTPKHLITATGQRVTLRCSPRSGDLSVYWYQQSLDQGLQFLIQYYNGEERAKGNILERFSAQQFPDLHSELNLSSLELGDSALYFCASSVAGRTNSPLHFGNGTRLTVT.

The chain employs TRBV2 and TRBJ2-7; D ambiguous. Germline-derived CDR1 and CDR2 are SNHLY and FYNNEI. Trimming removed 0 bases at V and 6 bases at J, with 12 bases between. The CDR3 loop spans 14 amino acids. The CDR3 region has the DNA TGTGCCAGCAGTGAAGCGCGAGATCCCACCGAGCAGTACTTC. Amino acids: CASSEARDPTEQYF. Combining the CDR3 with reference TRBV2 and TRBJ2-7 gives the whole variable domain EPEVTQTPSHQVTQMGQEVILRCVPISNHLYFYWYRQILGQKVEFLVSFYNNEISEKSEIFDDQFSVERPDGSNFTLKIRSTKLEDSAMYFCASSEARDPTEQYFGPGTRLTVT.

This clonotype has ten or more counts. The chain joins TRBV7-9 to TRBJ1-6; TRBD1 is a possible D gene (6 bases). CDR1 and CDR2 (germline): SEHNR, FQNEAQ (reference sequence). V was shortened by 5 bases and J by 7 bases, with 18 bases between the two germline ends. The CDR3 has 16 amino acids. CDR3 amino acids: CASSRGGAGMNSPLHF. The DNA for the CDR3 is TGTGCCAGCAGCCGGGGGGGGGCTGGGATGAATTCACCCCTCCACTTT.

The chain has TRBV14 and TRBJ1-4; D ambiguous. The CDR3 extends over 12 amino acids. V was pared by 6 bases and J by 8 bases, with 10 bases between. Germline CDR1 reads SGHDN; CDR2 reads FVKESK. CDR3 bases: TGTGCCAGCAGGGCTGAGGGAGAAAAACTGTTTTTT. Translating it yields CASRAEGEKLFF.

This clonotype was counted at least ten times. CDR3 bases: TGTGCCACCAATATACGCGAGACAGGGGTTGGTGGCTACACCTTC. Translating gives CATNIRETGVGGYTF. This chain uses TRBV2 with TRBJ1-2; TRBD1 agrees at 8 bases. J lost 7 bases, V lost 10 bases, and 17 bases had no gene match. Germline V CDR1 and CDR2: SNHLY, FYNNEI. This CDR3 has 15 amino acids.

This clonotype appeared many times. The chain is built from TRBV6-1 and TRBJ1-1; no clear D. CDR3 length: 13 residues. Between the trimmed V and J ends, which lost 2 bases and 4 bases, there was a span of 8 bases. The germline V gene has CDR1 MNHNS and CDR2 SASEGT. The CDR3 DNA sequence: TGTGCCAGCAGTGAAATAATGGGCACTGAAGCTTTCTTT. Its translation: CASSEIMGTEAFF.

This clonotype was picked up one time. CDR3 DNA: TGTGCCATCAGTGATACTAGCGGGAGGGCCTCGGGATACGAGCAGTACTTC. Protein sequence: CAISDTSGRASGYEQYF. J is TRBJ2-7 and V is TRBV10-3, with TRBD2 identical over 13 bases. Per the germline V gene, CDR1 is ENHRY and CDR2 is SYGVKD. V shed 3 bases and J 4 bases; nucleotides not matched to a gene: 9. There are 17 residues in the CDR3.

The table lists this clonotype with many counts. The chain is built from TRBV7-2 and TRBJ1-5; no clear D gene. CDR3 length equals 17 residues. The V gene's germline CDR1 is SGHTA and CDR2 FQGNSA. Trimming took 0 bases from V and 0 from J, leaving 12 bases between them. The chain's CDR3 is CASSLATGIGSNQPQHF. In DNA, the CDR3 is TGTGCCAGCAGCTTAGCGACGGGGATAGGTAGCAATCAGCCCCAGCATTTT.

This clonotype appeared many times. V is TRBV7-9 and J is TRBJ2-3, with 7 positions matching TRBD1. Germline V gene lookup returns CDR1 SEHNR and CDR2 FQNEAQ (reference sequence). The CDR3 length is 14 residues. Losses at the gene ends were 8 bases for V and 2 bases for J; bases not matched to a gene: 7. CDR3 coding DNA: TGTGCCAGCCGGAAGACAGGGACCACAGATACGCAGTATTTT. Translating gives CASRKTGTTDTQYF.

The chain recombines TRBV29-1 with TRBJ2-7; tentative D call: TRBD2 (5 bases). V lost 6 bases and J 4 bases, leaving 13 bases between the germline ends. The CDR3 is made up of 12 amino acids. Germline V gene lookup returns CDR1 SQVTM and CDR2 ANQGSEA. The DNA of the CDR3 is TGCAGCGTGAGGGTTGGTTTTTACGAGCAGTACTTC. Protein: CSVRVGFYEQYF.

Remarks on this clonotype: With a much larger clone just one base away, this may be a read error. The chain employs TRBV12-5 and TRBJ2-7; 12 nucleotides agree with TRBD2. V shed 4 bases, J shed 6 bases, and the junction held 13 bases outside the gene matches. CDR3 length equals 17 residues. Germline values: CDR1 LGHNT, CDR2 FRNRAP. CDR3 sequence (DNA): TGTGCTAGTGGTTCGCCGGGACTAGCGGGCTTAACCTGCGAGCAGTACTTC. It translates to CASGSPGLAGLTCEQYF.

This clonotype was recorded at least ten times. V usage is TRBV20-1 and J usage is TRBJ2-1; the D is unclear. The CDR3 is made up of 14 amino acids. Trimming left V 5 bases short and J 0 bases short, with 11 bases between. The germline V gene has CDR1 DFQATT and CDR2 SNEGSKA (reference sequence). The chain's CDR3 is CSAGPAGSYNEQFF. The CDR3, as DNA: TGCAGTGCTGGACCTGCTGGCTCCTACAATGAGCAGTTCTTC.

Many counts were recorded for this clonotype. The chain recombines TRBV15 with TRBJ1-6, with D uncertain. Germline V lookup: CDR1 LNHNV, CDR2 YYDKDF (reference sequence). There are 15 residues in the CDR3. Trimming stripped 1 base from V and 8 bases from J, with 12 bases between. In DNA, the CDR3 is TGTGCCACCAGCAGAGGGACCACGGGAGATTCACCCCTCCACTTT. It yields the protein CATSRGTTGDSPLHF.

This clonotype was seen a single time. The chain uses TRBV10-3 and TRBJ2-7; 12 bases match TRBD1. The CDR3 loop spans 18 amino acids. The germline V gene has CDR1 ENHRY and CDR2 SYGVKD. The V segment lost 5 bases and the J segment 5 bases; nucleotides outside the gene matches: 16. CDR3 loop: CAISKRSGTGGGRDEQYF. CDR3 sequence (DNA): TGTGCCATCAGTAAGAGGTCCGGGACAGGGGGCGGACGGGACGAGCAGTACTTC.

This clonotype was detected once. The rearrangement uses TRBV10-3 and TRBJ2-7, with TRBD2 matching 13 bases. The trim removed 4 bases at V and 4 bases at J, leaving 7 bases unmatched. This CDR3 has 16 amino acids. Germline-derived CDR1 and CDR2 are ENHRY and SYGVKD. The CDR3 DNA follows: TGTGCCATCAGTGGCGGGAGGACTAGCGGGAGATACGAGCAGTACTTC. Amino acids: CAISGGRTSGRYEQYF.

This clonotype showed up just a few times. The V call is TRBV12-3 or TRBV12-4, the J call TRBJ2-7; 10 nucleotides align to TRBD2. J gave up 0 bases and V 3 bases, and 8 bases lay outside the gene matches. This CDR3 has 17 amino acids. Written as DNA, the CDR3 is TGTGCCAGCAGTTTTTTTGTGGCTAGCGGGGGCTCCTACGAGCAGTACTTC. Its translation is CASSFFVASGGSYEQYF.

Here the CDR3 reads CASSPLRQFF. In DNA, the CDR3 is TGTGCCAGCAGCCCGCTAAGGCAGTTCTTC. The rearrangement joins TRBV2 to TRBJ2-1; D ambiguous. CDR3 length: 10 residues. Between the trimmed V and J ends, which lost 6 bases and 12 bases, there was a span of 9 bases. Germline CDR1 reads SNHLY; CDR2 reads FYNNEI.

The sample holds many counts of this clonotype. V gene TRBV12-5 combines with J gene TRBJ2-7; D might be TRBD1 (5 bases). The ends were cut back, 7 bases at V and 5 bases at J, with 12 bases in the middle. Germline V gives CDR1 LGHNT, CDR2 FRNRAP. This CDR3 is built from 12 residues. Written as DNA, the CDR3 is TGTGCTAGTGCCAGCCAGGGTGACGAGCAGTACTTC. The encoded protein is CASASQGDEQYF.

This clonotype has just a few counts. The V and J genes are TRBV7-3 and TRBJ2-5; D is perhaps TRBD2 (6 bases). CDR3 length: 14 residues. Trimming removed 2 bases from V and 3 bases from J, with 10 bases in between. Germline V gene lookup returns CDR1 SGHTA and CDR2 FQGTGA. The DNA for the CDR3 is TGTGCCAGCAGCTTAGCCGGGACTGAAGAGACCCAGTACTTC. It specifies CASSLAGTEETQYF.

With respect to this clonotype: A much larger clone differs from this one at a single base, so this may be a read error. The J gene is TRBJ1-5, the V gene TRBV3-1; D remains unclear. Germline CDR1 reads LGHDT; CDR2 reads YNNKEL (reference sequence). V lost 3 bases, J lost 4 bases, and 7 bases lay in between. The CDR3 contains 13 residues. The CDR3 loop reads CASSQMVNQPQHF. The CDR3, as DNA: TGTGCCAGCAGCCAGATGGTAAATCAGCCCCAGCATTTT.

This clonotype was counted between two and nine times. The V call is TRBV6-5, the J call TRBJ1-5; 8 bases fit TRBD1. Germline V gene lookup returns CDR1 MNHEY and CDR2 SVGAGI. The CDR3 has 14 residues. V shed 3 bases, J shed 4 bases, and the junction held 2 bases outside the gene matches. CDR3 residues: CASSYTGGNQPQHF. For the CDR3, the DNA is TGTGCCAGCAGTTATACAGGGGGTAATCAGCCCCAGCATTTT.

The chain uses TRBV4-2 and TRBJ1-4; D not certain. CDR1 LGHNA and CDR2 YNFKEQ come from the germline V gene. V lost 0 bases and J lost 1, with 9 bases in between. The CDR3 has 16 residues. The CDR3: CASSQESVGTNEKLFF. CDR3 DNA sequence: TGTGCCAGCAGCCAAGAATCTGTTGGAACTAATGAAAAACTGTTTTTT.

CDR3 in amino acids: CASSFGEPYEQYF. As DNA, the CDR3 is TGTGCCAGCAGCTTTGGGGAACCCTACGAGCAGTACTTC. The rearrangement joins TRBV7-6 to TRBJ2-1; no clear D gene. The J call is in doubt because the DNA end fits TRBJ2-7 better. Germline lookup yields CDR1 SGHVS and CDR2 FNYEAQ. The CDR3 sequence is 13 residues long.

The chain uses TRBV2 and TRBJ1-5, with D possibly being TRBD1 (6 bases). The germline V and J ends were trimmed by 6 bases and 0 bases, with 15 bases remaining between them. CDR1 is SNHLY and CDR2 is FYNNEI in the germline V gene. CDR3 length: 16 residues. CDR3 in DNA: TGTGCCAGCAGCCCCAGACGGACAGTTAGCAATCAGCCCCAGCATTTT. This sequence encodes CASSPRRTVSNQPQHF.

This chain uses TRBV2 with TRBJ2-7; no reliable D call. V gave up 6 bases and J gave up 6 bases, with 21 bases separating them. The germline gives CDR1 SNHLY, CDR2 FYNNEI. The CDR3 contains 15 residues. CDR3 protein: CASSAIPGPQSEQYF. The DNA of the CDR3 is TGTGCCAGCAGCGCCATACCGGGCCCACAGAGCGAGCAGTACTTC. Together with reference TRBV2 and TRBJ2-7, the CDR3 gives the full variable domain: EPEVTQTPSHQVTQMGQEVILRCVPISNHLYFYWYRQILGQKVEFLVSFYNNEISEKSEIFDDQFSVERPDGSNFTLKIRSTKLEDSAMYFCASSAIPGPQSEQYFGPGTRLTVT.